Listed below are T cell receptor beta chains from one sample, sequenced in a study of blood T cell repertoires in COVID-19. Data came from immunoSEQ multiplex PCR; TCRdb stores just in-frame clones and leaves some out. The top ten clones hold 8.5% of a sample with more than 65,000 clones, more than 75% of them seen once. Source material: peripheral blood. The receptors originated from a human donor in a cohort sampled during active COVID-19. CDR3s include the opening cysteine and the closing phenylalanine or tryptophan. D genes are given only for firm matches. Size is stated for part of the rows, as once, few or many counts, or as a class when the clone is expanded.

d_gene	v_gene	abundance	j_gene	CDR3nt	CDR3aa
TRBD2	TRBV5-1	-	TRBJ2-5	TGCGCCAGCAGCTTGCGCGGGGGTCCCCAAGAGACCCAGTACTTC	CASSLRGGPQETQYF
-	TRBV29-1	-	TRBJ1-3	TGCAGCTCCTTTGGGGGCCTCTCTGGAAACACCATATATTTT	CSSFGGLSGNTIYF
TRBD1	TRBV23-1	-	TRBJ2-7	TGCGCCAGCAGTCTCCCGGGACAGACGACGGAGGAAGGCGAGCAGTACTTC	CASSLPGQTTEEGEQYF
-	TRBV10-2	-	TRBJ1-2	TGCGCCAGCAGTGAGATGGGGGCGGATGGCTACACCTTC	CASSEMGADGYTF
-	TRBV5-1	-	TRBJ1-1	TGCGCCAGCAGCTTGGCCGGGGGAACCTCCGGGTACTTAGGGATGAACACTGAAGCTTTCTTT	CASSLAGGTSGYLGMNTEAFF
TRBD1	TRBV28	-	TRBJ1-5	TGTGCCAGCAGTCAGACAGGGCTTCAGCCCCAGCATTTT	CASSQTGLQPQHF
TRBD2	TRBV3-1/TRBV3-2	-	TRBJ2-5	TGTGCCAGCAGCCAGTATGCGGGGGGGAGGGGAAAAGAGACCCAGTACTTC	CASSQYAGGRGKETQYF
-	TRBV6-5	-	TRBJ1-1	TGTGCCAGCAGCGATGATCTACAAGCTTTCTTT	CASSDDLQAFF
TRBD2	TRBV5-4	-	TRBJ2-1	TGTGCCAGCACCCTCGGGGGGGGATACTACAATGAGCAGTTCTTC	CASTLGGGYYNEQFF
-	TRBV24-1	once	TRBJ2-6	TGTGCCACTATGTCGGCTGGGGCCAACGTCCTGACTTTC	CATMSAGANVLTF
TRBD1	TRBV5-6	-	TRBJ2-7	TGTGCCAGCAGCCCCCAAGGGACAGGCTACGAGCAGTACTTC	CASSPQGTGYEQYF
-	TRBV12-3/TRBV12-4	-	TRBJ2-7	TGTGCCAGCAGAGGCGGACAGTTAGGGGGACAGTACTTC	CASRGGQLGGQYF
-	TRBV5-1	-	TRBJ2-7	TGCGCCAGCAGCGTGGACAGTGGTCCCTACGAGCAGTACTTC	CASSVDSGPYEQYF
TRBD2	TRBV9	-	TRBJ2-7	TGTGCCAGCAGCGTAGGGTCGGGGGGGCGCGACGAGCAGTACTTC	CASSVGSGGRDEQYF
TRBD1	TRBV4-1	-	TRBJ2-5	TGCGCCAGCAGCCAAGTACAATTCCGGACAGGGGAGACCCAGTACTTC	CASSQVQFRTGETQYF
-	TRBV27	-	TRBJ2-7	TGTGCCAGCAGTTCCCCCGGGGGGCGCCTATCCGAGCAGTACTTC	CASSSPGGRLSEQYF
-	TRBV29-1	once	TRBJ1-2	TGCAGCGCCCGAGGAGGCAGATTTAACTATGGCTACACCTTC	CSARGGRFNYGYTF
-	TRBV9	-	TRBJ1-1	TGTGCCAGCAGCTCCGGGGGCACTGAAGCTTTCTTT	CASSSGGTEAFF
TRBD1	TRBV27	-	TRBJ1-2	TGTGCCAGCAGTGGGACAGTGAACTATGGCTACACCTTC	CASSGTVNYGYTF
-	TRBV6-1	-	TRBJ1-4	TGTGCCAGCAGTGAATCGGGGGAGGGTAATGAAAAACTGTTTTTT	CASSESGEGNEKLFF
-	TRBV4-1	-	TRBJ1-1	TGCGCCAGCAGCCAAGAACGGGTAAACGCTGAAGCTTTCTTT	CASSQERVNAEAFF
TRBD1	TRBV7-9	-	TRBJ1-1	TGTGCCAGCAGCCTCTTACAGGGGCCGACTGAAGCTTTCTTT	CASSLLQGPTEAFF
-	TRBV19	-	TRBJ1-1	TGTGCCAGTAGATCCCCGGGAGAAATGAACACTGAAGCTTTCTTT	CASRSPGEMNTEAFF
-	TRBV2	few	TRBJ1-2	TGTGCCAGCAGCCTTCAGGGGCGATATGGCTACACCTTC	CASSLQGRYGYTF
-	TRBV9	-	TRBJ2-7	TGTGCCAGCAGCGACGCTCAGGGCCCCTGCTACGAGCAGTACTTC	CASSDAQGPCYEQYF
TRBD1	TRBV27	-	TRBJ2-7	TGTGCCAGCAGTCAATCTACCGGGACAGCCTACGAGCAGTACTTC	CASSQSTGTAYEQYF
TRBD1	TRBV11-2	-	TRBJ1-1	TGTGCCAGCAGCTTACGGAGGGGGACAGGGGTTATGAACACTGAAGCTTTCTTT	CASSLRRGTGVMNTEAFF
TRBD1	TRBV28	-	TRBJ1-1	TGTGCCAGCAGTCTAACTCCACAGGGGGAGAACACTGAAGCTTTCTTT	CASSLTPQGENTEAFF
-	TRBV9	-	TRBJ1-1	TGTGCCAGCAGCGTGTCGGGGGACTGGGACACTGAAGCTTTCTTT	CASSVSGDWDTEAFF